The present TCR beta chain was sequenced within a study of control samples from healthy donors and cancer patients. Only in-frame clones appear in the TCRdb table, and some are missing; sequencing was by immunoSEQ multiplex PCR. The sample includes 100,000 or so clones, about 80% seen only once; the top ten take about 13%. Germline trimming cut 4 bases from V and 1 base from J; bases unmatched to any gene: 8. Per germline, CDR1 SGHTA and CDR2 FQGTGA. The CDR3 covers 16 residues. The TCR originated in a woman between 50 and 59 years old in good health. Sequenced input: blood. This chain links TRBV7-3 with TRBJ1-1, with 8 bases matching TRBD1. CDR3 nucleotide sequence: TGTGCCAGCAGCTCAGGGACAGGCAGCGGGAACACTGAAGCTTTCTTT. It specifies CASSSGTGSGNTEAFF.